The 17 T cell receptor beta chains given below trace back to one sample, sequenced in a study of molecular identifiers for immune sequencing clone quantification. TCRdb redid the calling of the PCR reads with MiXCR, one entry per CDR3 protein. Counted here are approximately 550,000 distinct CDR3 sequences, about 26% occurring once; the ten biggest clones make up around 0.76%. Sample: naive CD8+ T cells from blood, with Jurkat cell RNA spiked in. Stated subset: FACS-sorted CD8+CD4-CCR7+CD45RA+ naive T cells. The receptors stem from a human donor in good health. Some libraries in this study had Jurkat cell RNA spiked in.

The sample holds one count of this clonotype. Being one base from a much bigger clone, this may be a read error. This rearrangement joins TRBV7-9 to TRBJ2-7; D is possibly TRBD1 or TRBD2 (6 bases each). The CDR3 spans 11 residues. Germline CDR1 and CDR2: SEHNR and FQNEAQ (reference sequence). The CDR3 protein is CASNSGGEQNF. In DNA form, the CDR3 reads TGTGCCAGCAACTCCGGGGGCGAGCAGAACTTC.

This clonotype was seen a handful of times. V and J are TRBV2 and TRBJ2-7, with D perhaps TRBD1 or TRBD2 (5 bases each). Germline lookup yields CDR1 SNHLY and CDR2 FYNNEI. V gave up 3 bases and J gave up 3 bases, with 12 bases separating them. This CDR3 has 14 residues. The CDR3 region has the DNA TGTGCCAGCAGTGAGAGGGACGGCCACTACGAGCAGTACTTC. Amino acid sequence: CASSERDGHYEQYF.

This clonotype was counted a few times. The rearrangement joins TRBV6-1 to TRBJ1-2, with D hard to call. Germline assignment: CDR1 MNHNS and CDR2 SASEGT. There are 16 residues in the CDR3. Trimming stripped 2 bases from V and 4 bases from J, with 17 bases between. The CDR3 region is CASSETGSGTFYGYTF. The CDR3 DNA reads TGTGCCAGCAGTGAAACGGGATCGGGCACCTTCTATGGCTACACCTTC.

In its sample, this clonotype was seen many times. This CDR3 reads CASSLPRGRHTYNEQFF. CDR3 DNA sequence: TGTGCCAGCAGCTTGCCCAGGGGACGACATACCTACAATGAGCAGTTCTTC. The rearrangement links TRBV5-6 to TRBJ2-1; D is perhaps TRBD1 (6 bases). Germline assignment: CDR1 SGHDT and CDR2 YYEEEE. V lost 1 base and J 2 bases, leaving 16 bases between the germline ends. The CDR3 runs 17 residues.

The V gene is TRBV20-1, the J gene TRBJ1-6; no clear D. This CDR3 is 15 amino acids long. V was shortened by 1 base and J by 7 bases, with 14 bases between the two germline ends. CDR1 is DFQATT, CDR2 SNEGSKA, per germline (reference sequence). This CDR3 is CSARGTVEANSPLHF. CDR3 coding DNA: TGCAGTGCTAGAGGAACGGTGGAGGCCAATTCACCCCTCCACTTT.

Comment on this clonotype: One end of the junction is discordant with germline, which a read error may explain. The CDR3, as DNA: TGTGCCAGCAGCTTCACATTTGGGTTTGGAACAGGGTCTGGGGTTTCCTACGGGCAGTACTTC. This sequence encodes CASSFTFGFGTGSGVSYGQYF. The genes are TRBV7-6 and TRBJ2-7; weak D call: TRBD1 (6 bases). Germline V gene data show CDR1 as SGHVS and CDR2 as FNYEAQ. The CDR3 consists of 21 residues.

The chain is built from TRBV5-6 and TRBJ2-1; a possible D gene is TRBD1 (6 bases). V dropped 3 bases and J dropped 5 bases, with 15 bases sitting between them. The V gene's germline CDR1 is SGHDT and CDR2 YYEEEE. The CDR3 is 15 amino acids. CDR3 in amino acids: CASSYRDKWNNEQFF. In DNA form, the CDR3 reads TGTGCCAGCAGCTACCGGGACAAGTGGAACAATGAGCAGTTCTTC.

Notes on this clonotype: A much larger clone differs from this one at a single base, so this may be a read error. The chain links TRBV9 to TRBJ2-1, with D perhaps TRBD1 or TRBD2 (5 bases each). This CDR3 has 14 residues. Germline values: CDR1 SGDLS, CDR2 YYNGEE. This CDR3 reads CAGSSRDHHNEQFF. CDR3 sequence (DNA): TGTGCCGGCAGCTCCCGGGACCATCACAATGAGCAGTTCTTC.

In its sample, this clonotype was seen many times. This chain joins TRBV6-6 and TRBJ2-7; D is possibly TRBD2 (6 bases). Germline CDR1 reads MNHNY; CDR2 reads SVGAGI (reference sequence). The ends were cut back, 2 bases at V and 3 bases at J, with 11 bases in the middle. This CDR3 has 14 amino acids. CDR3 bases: TGTGCCAGCAGTTACCCCCGGGAGCTCTACGAGCAGTACTTC. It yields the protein CASSYPRELYEQYF.

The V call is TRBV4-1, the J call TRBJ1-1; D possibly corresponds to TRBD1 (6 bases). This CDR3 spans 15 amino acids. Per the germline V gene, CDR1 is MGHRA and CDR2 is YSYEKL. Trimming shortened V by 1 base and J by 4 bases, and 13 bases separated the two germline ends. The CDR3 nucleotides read TGCGCCAGCAGCCAAGCTCACAGGGATGGCACTGAAGCTTTCTTT. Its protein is CASSQAHRDGTEAFF.

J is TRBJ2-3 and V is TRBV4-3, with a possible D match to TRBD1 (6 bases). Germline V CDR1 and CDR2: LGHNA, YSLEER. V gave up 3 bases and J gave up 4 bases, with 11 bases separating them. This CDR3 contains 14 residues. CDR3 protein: CASSHRGMADTQYF. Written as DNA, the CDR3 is TGCGCCAGCAGCCACAGGGGAATGGCAGATACGCAGTATTTT.

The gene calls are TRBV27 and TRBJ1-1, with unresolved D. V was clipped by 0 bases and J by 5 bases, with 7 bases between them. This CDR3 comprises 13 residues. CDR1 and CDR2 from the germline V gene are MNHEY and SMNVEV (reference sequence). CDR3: CASSLSVLTEAFF. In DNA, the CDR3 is TGTGCCAGCAGTTTATCGGTACTTACTGAAGCTTTCTTT.

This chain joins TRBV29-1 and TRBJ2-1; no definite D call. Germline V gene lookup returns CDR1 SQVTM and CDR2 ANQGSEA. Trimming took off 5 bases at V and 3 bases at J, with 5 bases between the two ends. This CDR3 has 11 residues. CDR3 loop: CSVTNYNEQFF. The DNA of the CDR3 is TGCAGCGTTACGAACTACAATGAGCAGTTCTTC.

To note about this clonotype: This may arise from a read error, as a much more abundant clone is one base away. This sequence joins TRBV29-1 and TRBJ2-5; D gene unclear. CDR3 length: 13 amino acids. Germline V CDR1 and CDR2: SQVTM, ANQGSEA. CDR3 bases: TGCAGCGTTGAAGACGTATTGGAAGAGCCCCAGTACTTC. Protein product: CSVEDVLEEPQYF. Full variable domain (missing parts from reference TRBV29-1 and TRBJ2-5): SAVISQKPSRDICQRGTSLTIQCQVDSQVTMMFWYRQQPGQSLTLIATANQGSEATYESGFVIDKFPISRPNLTFSTLTVSNMSPEDSSIYLCSVEDVLEEPQYFGPGTRLLVL.

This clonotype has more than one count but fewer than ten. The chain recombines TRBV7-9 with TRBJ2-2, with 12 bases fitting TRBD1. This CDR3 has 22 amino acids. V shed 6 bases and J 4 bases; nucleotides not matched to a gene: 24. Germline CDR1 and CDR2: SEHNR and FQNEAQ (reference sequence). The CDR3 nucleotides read TGTGCCAGCAGTTTTGGATTGCTTGGCTCGGTGGGACAGGGGGCGCCCACCGGGGAGCTGTTTTTT. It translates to CASSFGLLGSVGQGAPTGELFF.

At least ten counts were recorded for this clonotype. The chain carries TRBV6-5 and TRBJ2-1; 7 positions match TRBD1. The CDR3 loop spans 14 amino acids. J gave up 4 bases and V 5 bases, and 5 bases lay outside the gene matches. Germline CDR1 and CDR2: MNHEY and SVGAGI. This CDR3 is CASSTGTAYNEQFF. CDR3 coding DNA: TGTGCCAGCAGTACCGGGACAGCTTACAATGAGCAGTTCTTC.

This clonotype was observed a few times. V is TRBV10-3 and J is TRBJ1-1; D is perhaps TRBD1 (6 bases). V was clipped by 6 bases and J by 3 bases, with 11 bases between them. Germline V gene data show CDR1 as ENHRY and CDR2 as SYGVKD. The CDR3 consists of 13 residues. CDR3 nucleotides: TGTGCCATCAGGGGAGGGGGATACACTGAAGCTTTCTTT. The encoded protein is CAIRGGGYTEAFF.